The clone carrying this TCR beta chain came up many times. As yet, its antigen is unknown. Distinct nucleotide sequences in the sample also encode this CDR3. The data belong to a study of shared clonotypes between healthy human individuals. Donors included only healthy HIV-negative adults lacking recent acute infections or vaccinations. Study-wide points: Between several donors, naive CD4 clonotypes were shared at a level of about 5%. It was only blood that was sampled, and tissue repertoires likely differ.

Here immunoSEQ multiplex PCR was the method, and the copy in TCRdb shows in-frame clones only, minus some. Of around 720,000 clones in the sample, roughly 72% were seen once. The V end was cut by 0 bases, the J end by 2 bases, with 6 bases between. The CDR3 has 14 amino acids. Germline CDR1 and CDR2: SGHRS and YFSETQ. The rearrangement uses TRBV5-1 and TRBJ2-1; no definite D call. The specimen sequenced was memory CD4+ T cells sorted from blood. Described subset: CD45RA-negative fraction. The TCR sequence derives from a woman aged 25 to 39 in good health. CDR3 loop: CASSLDSTYNEQFF. The CDR3 region has the DNA TGCGCCAGCAGCTTGGACAGTACCTACAATGAGCAGTTCTTC.